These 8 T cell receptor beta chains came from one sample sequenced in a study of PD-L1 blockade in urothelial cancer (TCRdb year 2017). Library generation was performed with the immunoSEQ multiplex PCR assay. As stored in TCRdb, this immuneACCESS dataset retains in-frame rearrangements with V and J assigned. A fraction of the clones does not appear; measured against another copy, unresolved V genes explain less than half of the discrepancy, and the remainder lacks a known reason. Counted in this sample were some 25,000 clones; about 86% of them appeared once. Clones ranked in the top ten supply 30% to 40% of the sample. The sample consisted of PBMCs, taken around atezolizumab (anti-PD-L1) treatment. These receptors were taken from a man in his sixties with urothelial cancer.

The CDR3 region is CASSGTVPNNSPLHF. The CDR3 DNA reads as TGTGCCAGCTCCGGGACAGTGCCCAATAATTCACCCCTCCACTTT. V usage is TRBV18 and J usage is TRBJ1-6; 7 bases are a match to TRBD1. This CDR3 is built from 15 residues. J was trimmed by 5 bases and V by 6 bases; bases with no gene match: 7. CDR1 is KGHSH, CDR2 LQKENI, per germline. Supplemented by reference TRBV18 and TRBJ1-6, the full variable domain reads NAGVMQNPRHLVRRRGQEARLRCSPMKGHSHVYWYRQLPEEGLKFMVYLQKENIIDESGMPKERFSAEFPKEGPSILRIQQVVRGDSAAYFCASSGTVPNNSPLHFGNGTRLTVT.

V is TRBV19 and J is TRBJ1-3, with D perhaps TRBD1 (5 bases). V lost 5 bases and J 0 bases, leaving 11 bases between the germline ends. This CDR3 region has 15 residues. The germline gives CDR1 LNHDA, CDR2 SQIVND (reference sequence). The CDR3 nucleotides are TGTGCCAGTAGTGCGTACAGGAGCTCTGGAAACACCATATATTTT. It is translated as CASSAYRSSGNTIYF.

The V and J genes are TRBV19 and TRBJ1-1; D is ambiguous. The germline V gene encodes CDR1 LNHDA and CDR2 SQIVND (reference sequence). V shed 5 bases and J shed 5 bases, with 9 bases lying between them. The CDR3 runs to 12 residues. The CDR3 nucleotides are TGTGCCAGTAGTCTCAGCGGAACTGAAGCTTTCTTT. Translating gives CASSLSGTEAFF. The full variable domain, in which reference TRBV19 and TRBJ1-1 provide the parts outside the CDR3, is DGGITQSPKYLFRKEGQNVTLSCEQNLNHDAMYWYRQDPGQGLRLIYYSQIVNDFQKGDIAEGYSVSREKKESFPLTVTSAQKNPTAFYLCASSLSGTEAFFGQGTRLTVV.

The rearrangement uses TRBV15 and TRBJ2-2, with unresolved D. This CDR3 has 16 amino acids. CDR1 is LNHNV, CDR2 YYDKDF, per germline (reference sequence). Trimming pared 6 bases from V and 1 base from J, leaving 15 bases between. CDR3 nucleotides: TGTGCCACCAGTTCCTTCGTCCCAGTGAACACCGGGGAGCTGTTTTTT. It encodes CATSSFVPVNTGELFF. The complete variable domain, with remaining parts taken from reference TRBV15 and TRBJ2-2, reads DAMVIQNPRYQVTQFGKPVTLSCSQTLNHNVMYWYQQKSSQAPKLLFHYYDKDFNNEADTPDNFQSRRPNTSFCFLDIRSPGLGDTAMYLCATSSFVPVNTGELFFGEGSRLTVL.

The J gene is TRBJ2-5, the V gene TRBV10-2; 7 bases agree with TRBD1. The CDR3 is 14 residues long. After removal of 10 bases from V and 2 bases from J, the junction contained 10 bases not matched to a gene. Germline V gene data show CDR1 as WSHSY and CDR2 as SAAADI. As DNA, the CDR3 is TGCGCCACAATGACAGGGCACCTTCAAGAGACCCAGTACTTC. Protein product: CATMTGHLQETQYF.

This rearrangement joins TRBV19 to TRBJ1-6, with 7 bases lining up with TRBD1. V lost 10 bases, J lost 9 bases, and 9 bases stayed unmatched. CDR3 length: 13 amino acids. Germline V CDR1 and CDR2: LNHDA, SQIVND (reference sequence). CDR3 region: CATSRDRGSPLHF. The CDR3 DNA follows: TGTGCCACCTCCCGGGACAGAGGTTCACCCCTCCACTTT.

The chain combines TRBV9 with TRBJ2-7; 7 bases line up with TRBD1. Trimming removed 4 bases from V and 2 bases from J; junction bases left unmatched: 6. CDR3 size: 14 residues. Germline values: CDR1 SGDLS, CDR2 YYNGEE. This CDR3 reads CASSSAGGAYEQYF. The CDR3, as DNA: TGTGCCAGCAGCTCCGCAGGGGGTGCCTACGAGCAGTACTTC.

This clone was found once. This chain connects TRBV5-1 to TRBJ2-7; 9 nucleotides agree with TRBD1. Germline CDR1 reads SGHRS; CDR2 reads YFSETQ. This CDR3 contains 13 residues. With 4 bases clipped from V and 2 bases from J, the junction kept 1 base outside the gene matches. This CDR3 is CASSGDRAYEQYF. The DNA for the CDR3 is TGCGCCAGCAGCGGGGACAGGGCCTACGAGCAGTACTTC. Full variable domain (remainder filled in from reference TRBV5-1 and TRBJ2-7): KAGVTQTPRYLIKTRGQQVTLSCSPISGHRSVSWYQQTPGQGLQFLFEYFSETQRNKGNFPGRFSGRQFSNSRSEMNVSTLELGDSALYLCASSGDRAYEQYFGPGTRLTVT.